These 25 T cell receptor beta chains share one sample of origin, sequenced in a study of PD-1 blockade in classical Hodgkin lymphoma. All trial patients relapsed after autologous stem cell transplantation. Clones were read by immunoSEQ multiplex PCR, and TCRdb kept only the in-frame ones, dropping some. The table shows some 93,000 clones, with 92% occurring only once. This specimen was peripheral blood mononuclear cells (PBMCs), taken at baseline. Receptors originate from a human donor with classical Hodgkin lymphoma.

CDR3 nucleotide sequence: TGTGCCAGCAGGCCTCTAGCGGGAGGCCAAGAGACCCAGTACTTC. It encodes CASRPLAGGQETQYF. The rearrangement links TRBV6-5 to TRBJ2-5; 11 bases match TRBD2. The CDR3 sequence is 15 residues long. CDR1 and CDR2 (germline): MNHEY, SVGAGI. After removal of 6 bases from V and 1 base from J, the junction contained 4 bases not matched to a gene.

The chain uses TRBV10-1 and TRBJ1-1, with D possibly TRBD1 on 6 matching bases. There are 13 residues in the CDR3. Trimming took 2 bases from V and 4 from J, leaving 8 bases between them. Germline V gene sequence: CDR1 WNHNN, CDR2 SYGVQD (reference sequence). The CDR3 is CASSETGATEAFF. The DNA of the CDR3 is TGCGCCAGCAGTGAGACGGGGGCCACTGAAGCTTTCTTT.

The CDR3 loop is CASSLRWTASNQPQHF. For the CDR3, the DNA is TGTGCCAGCAGTTTACGCTGGACGGCTAGCAATCAGCCCCAGCATTTT. The rearrangement uses TRBV28 and TRBJ1-5; the D is unclear. Deletions cut 2 bases from V and 0 bases from J, with 11 bases between. The CDR3 has 16 amino acids. The germline CDR1 and CDR2 sequences are MDHEN and SYDVKM.

The CDR3 is CASSRRGHSGELFF. Here the CDR3 DNA reads TGTGCCAGCAGTAGGAGGGGGCACAGCGGGGAGCTGTTTTTT. The chain links TRBV6-5 to TRBJ2-2; TRBD1 is a possible D gene (7 bases). The CDR3 consists of 14 residues. V lost 5 bases and J 7 bases, leaving 14 bases between the germline ends. Germline V CDR1 and CDR2: MNHEY, SVGAGI.

Only a few counts were recorded for this clone. V usage is TRBV27 and J usage is TRBJ2-7, with TRBD2 identical over 8 bases. CDR3 length: 14 amino acids. In germline, CDR1 is MNHEY, CDR2 SMNVEV (reference sequence). V gave up 5 bases and J gave up 0 bases; unmatched junction bases: 3. The CDR3 region is CASSGTRPSYEQYF. For the CDR3, the DNA is TGTGCCAGCAGTGGGACTAGGCCCTCCTACGAGCAGTACTTC.

The chain joins TRBV5-1 to TRBJ2-5, with 7 bases lining up with TRBD2. The germline gives CDR1 SGHRS, CDR2 YFSETQ. CDR3 size: 16 residues. Germline trimming cut 2 bases from V and 2 bases from J; bases unmatched to any gene: 9. The CDR3 loop is CASSFGGSSGQETQYF. As DNA, the CDR3 is TGCGCCAGCAGCTTCGGAGGGTCTAGCGGACAAGAGACCCAGTACTTC.

The V and J genes are TRBV6-5 and TRBJ1-2, with 8 bases that match TRBD1. Germline V gives CDR1 MNHEY, CDR2 SVGAGI. With V trimmed by 2 bases and J by 4 bases, 6 bases remained unmatched. The CDR3 sequence is 15 residues long. This CDR3 reads CASSYKVGTGYGYTF. CDR3 sequence (DNA): TGTGCCAGCAGTTACAAAGTCGGGACAGGCTATGGCTACACCTTC.

V gene TRBV27 combines with J gene TRBJ1-5, with a weak D call TRBD1 (6 bases). The ends were cut back, 0 bases at V and 6 bases at J, with 18 bases in the middle. This CDR3 region has 17 residues. Germline V gene lookup returns CDR1 MNHEY and CDR2 SMNVEV (reference sequence). The CDR3 loop is CASSLSHITGLGQPQHF. The CDR3 nucleotides are TGTGCCAGCAGTTTATCCCACATCACAGGGTTGGGTCAGCCCCAGCATTTT.

The chain links TRBV18 to TRBJ2-7; the match to TRBD2 covers 13 bases. This CDR3 has 17 amino acids. V was clipped by 4 bases and J by 6 bases; unmatched bases: 12. CDR1 KGHSH and CDR2 LQKENI come from the germline V gene. The CDR3 coding sequence is TGTGCCAGCTCACGCACTAGCGGGAGGGCCAAGGGATCCGAGCAGTACTTC. It specifies CASSRTSGRAKGSEQYF.

This chain uses TRBV5-4 with TRBJ2-5, with 15 bases that match TRBD2. The CDR3 runs 15 residues. Per germline, CDR1 SGHNT and CDR2 YYREEE (reference sequence). The V gene end was trimmed by 4 bases and the J gene end by 4 bases; junction bases not matched to a gene: 2. The CDR3 DNA sequence: TGTGCCAGCAGCCCGGGACTAGCGGGAGGAGAGACCCAGTACTTC. Translated: CASSPGLAGGETQYF.

This sequence joins TRBV9 and TRBJ1-1, with TRBD1 as a possible D gene (6 bases). Germline V lookup: CDR1 SGDLS, CDR2 YYNGEE. The CDR3 consists of 17 residues. V lost 4 bases to trimming and J lost 0 bases, with 19 bases between them. CDR3 protein: CASSRGTGSSMNTEAFF. Here the CDR3 DNA reads TGTGCCAGCAGCCGAGGCACAGGGTCGTCCATGAACACTGAAGCTTTCTTT.

The gene calls are TRBV6-1 and TRBJ1-3; D ambiguous. This CDR3 is built from 14 residues. V lost 6 bases and J lost 2, with 11 bases in between. The germline CDR1 and CDR2 sequences are MNHNS and SASEGT. CDR3 loop: CASSGSGPGNTIYF. Written as DNA, the CDR3 is TGTGCCAGCAGCGGATCTGGCCCTGGAAACACCATATATTTT.

This clone came up a few times. The chain joins TRBV6-5 to TRBJ1-2, with D perhaps TRBD1 (5 bases). The germline V gene has CDR1 MNHEY and CDR2 SVGAGI. CDR3 size: 11 residues. The V end lost 7 bases, the J end lost 4 bases, and 7 bases lay between the germline ends. The CDR3 region has the DNA TGTGCCAGCATGGGGGGCTATGGCTACACCTTC. It yields the protein CASMGGYGYTF.

This clone was seen just once. The chain joins TRBV5-1 to TRBJ1-6, with 7 bases lining up with TRBD1. The V gene's germline CDR1 is SGHRS and CDR2 YFSETQ. The CDR3 covers 17 residues. V shed 5 bases, J shed 0 bases, and the junction held 8 bases outside the gene matches. The CDR3 DNA sequence: TGCGCCAGCAGACCGGACAGGTCGGACTCCTATAATTCACCCCTCCACTTT. Its protein product is CASRPDRSDSYNSPLHF.

The rearrangement links TRBV27 to TRBJ2-2; TRBD2 might be the D (6 bases). There are 18 residues in the CDR3. The germline V gene has CDR1 MNHEY and CDR2 SMNVEV (reference sequence). The V and J ends lost 6 bases and 4 bases respectively, with 24 bases between them. DNA for the CDR3: TGTGCCAGCAGCTTTAGAGCCCTTCGAGAGGGAGGCACCGGGGAGCTGTTTTTT. Protein product: CASSFRALREGGTGELFF.

This chain joins TRBV10-3 and TRBJ1-1, with TRBD1 matching over 7 bases. Losses at the gene ends were 5 bases for V and 4 bases for J; bases not matched to a gene: 7. CDR1 is ENHRY, CDR2 SYGVKD, per germline. The CDR3 consists of 14 residues. CDR3 in amino acids: CAISQGGAGTEAFF. The CDR3 coding sequence is TGTGCCATCAGTCAAGGGGGCGCGGGCACTGAAGCTTTCTTT.

This clone was observed a single time. The rearrangement joins TRBV5-1 to TRBJ2-5; D may correspond to TRBD1 or TRBD2 (6 bases each). The CDR3 loop spans 17 amino acids. Germline CDR1 is SGHRS and CDR2 is YFSETQ. V was trimmed by 5 bases and J by 1 base, leaving 21 bases between them. Here the CDR3 reads CASSLWGADPGQETQYF. The CDR3 bases are TGCGCCAGCAGTTTATGGGGGGCGGATCCCGGCCAAGAGACCCAGTACTTC.

This chain connects TRBV5-4 to TRBJ2-7, with 8 bases lining up with TRBD2. With V trimmed by 4 bases and J by 0 bases, 9 bases remained unmatched. The CDR3 length is 16 residues. Looked up from germline, CDR1 is SGHNT and CDR2 is YYREEE (reference sequence). The CDR3 loop reads CASSHKSSGSSYEQYF. CDR3 in DNA: TGTGCCAGCAGCCATAAGTCGAGCGGGAGCTCCTACGAGCAGTACTTC.

The chain links TRBV5-4 to TRBJ1-4; 11 bases agree with TRBD1. Germline CDR1 reads SGHNT; CDR2 reads YYREEE (reference sequence). This CDR3 has 17 amino acids. With V trimmed by 0 bases and J by 5 bases, 6 bases remained unmatched. The CDR3 region has the DNA TGTGCCAGCAGCTTGGGGACAGGGGGCGGTAGGAATGAAAAACTGTTTTTT. It translates to CASSLGTGGGRNEKLFF.

The chain carries TRBV5-1 and TRBJ2-2; 7 bases match TRBD1. Trimming took 4 bases from V and 4 from J; bases not matched to a gene: 7. Germline assignment: CDR1 SGHRS and CDR2 YFSETQ. The CDR3 spans 15 residues. In DNA form, the CDR3 reads TGCGCCAGCAGCCACGCCGCAGGGGGCACCGGGGAGCTGTTTTTT. Amino acids: CASSHAAGGTGELFF.

The chain couples TRBV6-5 to TRBJ1-4, with TRBD1 identical over 9 bases. The germline V gene has CDR1 MNHEY and CDR2 SVGAGI. The trim removed 8 bases at V and 8 bases at J, leaving 3 bases unmatched. The CDR3 totals 12 residues. In nucleotides, the CDR3 is TGTGCCAGCGGACAGGGGAACGAAAAACTGTTTTTT. Translated: CASGQGNEKLFF.

This clone was detected once. The CDR3 reads CASSPPDTQYF. CDR3 in DNA: TGTGCCAGCAGCCCCCCGGATACGCAGTATTTT. The chain uses TRBV11-2 and TRBJ2-3; no reliable D call. The CDR3 runs to 11 residues. Trimming took 5 bases from V and 6 from J, leaving 6 bases between them. Germline-derived CDR1 and CDR2 are SGHAT and FQNNGV.

The J gene is TRBJ1-4, the V gene TRBV19; 9 bases map to TRBD1. The CDR3 runs to 19 residues. J gave up 5 bases and V 1 base, and 14 bases lay outside the gene matches. The germline gives CDR1 LNHDA, CDR2 SQIVND (reference sequence). The DNA for the CDR3 is TGTGCCAGTAGTATAGGATACGCTTGGGGACAGGGAACAAATGAAAAACTGTTTTTT. Amino acid sequence: CASSIGYAWGQGTNEKLFF.

The rearrangement uses TRBV5-1 and TRBJ2-7; 10 bases line up with TRBD1. The length of the CDR3 is 15 residues. Germline V gene lookup returns CDR1 SGHRS and CDR2 YFSETQ. Losses at the gene ends were 1 base for V and 7 bases for J; bases not matched to a gene: 8. CDR3 region: CASSLFPGQGFEQYF. The CDR3 coding sequence is TGCGCCAGCAGCTTGTTCCCGGGACAGGGGTTTGAGCAGTACTTC.

This chain links TRBV28 with TRBJ2-7, with 10 bases lining up with TRBD1. The CDR3 runs 18 residues. Trimming removed 4 bases from V and 3 bases from J; junction bases left unmatched: 15. The V gene's germline CDR1 is MDHEN and CDR2 SYDVKM. CDR3 coding DNA: TGTGCCAGCAGTTCCCCTCCCCTTTGGACAGGGGGGAGCTACGAGCAGTACTTC. It yields the protein CASSSPPLWTGGSYEQYF.